Listed below are T cell receptor beta chains from one sample, sequenced in a study of blood T cell repertoires in COVID-19. Sequencing used immunoSEQ multiplex PCR; TCRdb keeps in-frame clones, though not all of them. Among tens of thousands of clones listed, 80% to 90% were seen once. The sample consisted of peripheral blood. The source of these receptors is a woman in her sixties or seventies with acute or convalescent COVID-19. Both conserved end residues are trimmed from each CDR3.

>TRBV7-3
ASSLKAGTGGTDTQY
>TRBV5-6
ASSLDRGNGYT
>TRBV4-2
ASSQGGLGDNSPLH
>TRBV7-2
ASSVYRGDTQY
>TRBV5-1
ASSAVTGGNSPLH
>TRBV29-1
SVEVGQANTEAF
>TRBV5-5
ASSLVGEDYGYT
>TRBV10-3
AISERDSYEQY
>TRBV24-1
ATGGREAVETQY
>TRBV9
ASSQGYLSEHGEAF
>TRBV7-9
ASRTTGAGGNTIY
>TRBV18
ASSPGAERMNTEAF
>TRBV6-5
ASSSTGSNTEAF
>TRBV5-6
ASSLDRGNYGYT
>TRBV10-1
ASSEGSGVTMKTQY
>TRBV30
AWSGGQDGYT
>TRBV11-2
ATEGYTEAF
>TRBV29-1
SVVSGSTEAF
>TRBV7-8
ASSLVTSQSGNTIY
>TRBV21-1
ASKGKGRTEAF
>TRBV6-6
ASSYPGQGYT
>TRBV4-1
ASSHKPDRVSNEQF
>TRBV2
ASTGTGLGNYGYT
>TRBV24-1
ATSDPRDSLTEAF
>TRBV5-6
ASSKDWGETQY
>TRBV18
ASSPPTSGWNTGELF
>TRBV18
ASSPLEKTKETQY
>TRBV4-2
ASSQGAGTSGYNEQF
>TRBV12-3/TRBV12-4
ASGGEVDTQY
>TRBV7-2
ASSLPPNEKLF
>TRBV5-1
ASYPGQKNTEAF
>TRBV5-1
ASSLVGQTNTEAF
>TRBV5-1
ASSVGRGDSPLH
>TRBV7-6
ASSPVESSYNEQF
>TRBV27
ASSSTSGGRVTEAF